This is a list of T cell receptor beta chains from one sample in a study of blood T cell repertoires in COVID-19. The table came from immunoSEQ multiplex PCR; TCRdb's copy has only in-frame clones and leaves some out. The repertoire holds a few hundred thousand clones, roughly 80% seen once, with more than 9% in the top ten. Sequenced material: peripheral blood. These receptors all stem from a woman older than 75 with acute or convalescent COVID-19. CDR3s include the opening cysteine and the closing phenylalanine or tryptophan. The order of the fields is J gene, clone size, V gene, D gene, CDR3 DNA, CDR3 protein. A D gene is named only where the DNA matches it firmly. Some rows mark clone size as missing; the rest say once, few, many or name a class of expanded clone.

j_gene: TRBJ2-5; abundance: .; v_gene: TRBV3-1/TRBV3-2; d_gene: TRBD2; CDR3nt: TGTGCCAGCAGCCAGACTGCCGGGACTAGCGGGGGCCTACAAGAGACCCAGTACTTC; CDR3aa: CASSQTAGTSGGLQETQYF
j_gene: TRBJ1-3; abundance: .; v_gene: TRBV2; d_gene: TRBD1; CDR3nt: TGTGCCAGCAGTTTAGGACAGGGGCGAGGAAACACCATATATTTT; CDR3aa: CASSLGQGRGNTIYF
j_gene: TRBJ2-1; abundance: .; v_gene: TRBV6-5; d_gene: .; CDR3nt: TGTGCCACTACCAAATTGAGCTCCTACAATGAGCAGTTCTTC; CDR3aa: CATTKLSSYNEQFF
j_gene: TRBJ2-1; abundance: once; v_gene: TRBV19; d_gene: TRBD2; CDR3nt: TGTGCCAGTACCTTAGCGGGGGGGCTCAACGATGAGCAGTTCTTC; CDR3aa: CASTLAGGLNDEQFF
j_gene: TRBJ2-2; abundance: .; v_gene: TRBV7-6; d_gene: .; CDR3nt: TGTGCCAGCAGCTTATTCGGGGGGCAGGAACCCGGGGAGCTGTTTTTT; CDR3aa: CASSLFGGQEPGELFF
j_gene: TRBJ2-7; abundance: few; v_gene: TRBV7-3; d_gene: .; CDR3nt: TGTGCCAGCAGCTTAACGGGGGCCGAGCAGTACTTC; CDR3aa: CASSLTGAEQYF
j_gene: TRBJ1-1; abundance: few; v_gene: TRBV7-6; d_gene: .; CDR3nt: TGTGCCAGCAGCCAGGGTGGGTGGGGAGGCACTGAAGCTTTCTTT; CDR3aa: CASSQGGWGGTEAFF
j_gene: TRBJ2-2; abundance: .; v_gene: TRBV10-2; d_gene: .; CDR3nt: TGCGCCAGCAGTGGGCCTAGGGGACTCGACACCGGGGAGCTGTTTTTT; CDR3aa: CASSGPRGLDTGELFF
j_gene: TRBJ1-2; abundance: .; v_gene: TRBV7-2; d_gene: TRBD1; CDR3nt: TGTGCCAGCAGCTTTTTGGGGACCGGGACAGGACTTACTGGCTACACCTTC; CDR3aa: CASSFLGTGTGLTGYTF
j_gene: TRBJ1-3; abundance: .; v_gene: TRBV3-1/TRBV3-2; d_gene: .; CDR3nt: TGTGCCAGCAGCCAATTTGCAGGGGAGGGAAACACCATATATTTT; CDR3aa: CASSQFAGEGNTIYF
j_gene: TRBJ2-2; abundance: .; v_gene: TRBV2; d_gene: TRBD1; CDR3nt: TGTGCCAGCAGCGCGGGGCAGGGGGCCACCGGGGAGCTGTTTTTT; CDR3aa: CASSAGQGATGELFF
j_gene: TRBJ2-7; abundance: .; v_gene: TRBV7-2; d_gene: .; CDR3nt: TGTGCCAGCAGTCAACCCCCAGGGGAGCAGTACTTC; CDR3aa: CASSQPPGEQYF
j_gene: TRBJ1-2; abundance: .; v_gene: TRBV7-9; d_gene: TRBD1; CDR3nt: TGTGCCAGCAGCCGGACAGGGGCTGGCTACACCTTC; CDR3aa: CASSRTGAGYTF
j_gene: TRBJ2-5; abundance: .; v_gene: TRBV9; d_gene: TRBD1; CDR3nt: TGTGCCAGCAGCGAGGAAGCGGACAGGGAACAAGAGACCCAGTACTTC; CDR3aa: CASSEEADREQETQYF
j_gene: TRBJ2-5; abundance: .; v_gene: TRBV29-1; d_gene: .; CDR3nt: TGCAGCGTCGCCGGAGAAGAGACCCAGTACTTC; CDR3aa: CSVAGEETQYF
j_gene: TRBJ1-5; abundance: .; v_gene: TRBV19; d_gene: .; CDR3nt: TGTGCCAGTAGTATTACCTCTCCGACCGCGACACTTAGCAATCAGCCCCAGCATTTT; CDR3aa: CASSITSPTATLSNQPQHF
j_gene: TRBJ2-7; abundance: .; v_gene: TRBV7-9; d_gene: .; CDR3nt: TGTGCCAGCAGCCTGAGCTCCTACGAGCAGTACTTC; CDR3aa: CASSLSSYEQYF
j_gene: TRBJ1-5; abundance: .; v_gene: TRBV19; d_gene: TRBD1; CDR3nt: TGTGCCAGTAGTCCATCCCGAACAGGGGACTTTTATCAGCCCCAGCATTTT; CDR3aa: CASSPSRTGDFYQPQHF
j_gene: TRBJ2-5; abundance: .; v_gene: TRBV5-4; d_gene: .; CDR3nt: TGTGCCAGCAGCTTGACCGGCGGGCAAGAGACCCAGTACTTC; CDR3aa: CASSLTGGQETQYF
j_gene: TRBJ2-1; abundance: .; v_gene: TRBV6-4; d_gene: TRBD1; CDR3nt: TGTGCCAGCAGTGCCGGACAGGGGGAAGGCAATGAGCAGTTCTTC; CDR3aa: CASSAGQGEGNEQFF
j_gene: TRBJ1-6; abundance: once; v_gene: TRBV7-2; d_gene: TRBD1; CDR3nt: TGTGCCAGCAGCTTAGGGGCCACAGGGGTAAGATCACCCCTCCACTTT; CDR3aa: CASSLGATGVRSPLHF
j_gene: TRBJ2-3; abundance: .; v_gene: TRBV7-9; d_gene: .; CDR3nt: TGTGCCAGCAGCAAAACCCCGGGACTGGACACAGATACGCAGTATTTT; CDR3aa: CASSKTPGLDTDTQYF
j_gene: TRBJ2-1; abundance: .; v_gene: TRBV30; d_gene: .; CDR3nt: TGTGCCTGGAGTGTACGGATAGCCGTAGGTACTGAGCAGTTCTTC; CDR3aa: CAWSVRIAVGTEQFF
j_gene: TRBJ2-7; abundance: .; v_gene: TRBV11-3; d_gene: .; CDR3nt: TGTGCCAGCAGCTTAGAGACGGAGTCCTACGAGCAGTACTTC; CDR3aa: CASSLETESYEQYF
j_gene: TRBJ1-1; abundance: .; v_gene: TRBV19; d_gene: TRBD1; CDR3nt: TGTGCCAGTGCAGCCGGAGGGGGCCGGAACACTGAAGCTTTCTTT; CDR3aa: CASAAGGGRNTEAFF
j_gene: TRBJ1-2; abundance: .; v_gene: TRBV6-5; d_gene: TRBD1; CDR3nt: TGTGCCAGCAGTAAGGACAGGGGGGTGCACTATGGCTACACCTTC; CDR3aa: CASSKDRGVHYGYTF
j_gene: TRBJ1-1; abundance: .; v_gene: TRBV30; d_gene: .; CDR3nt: TGTGCCTGGAGTCTACAGGGAAGTGAAGCTTTCTTT; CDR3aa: CAWSLQGSEAFF
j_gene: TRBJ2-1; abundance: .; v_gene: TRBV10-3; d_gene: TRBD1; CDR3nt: TGTGCCATCAGTGAGGGACAGGGTTACAATGAGCAGTTCTTC; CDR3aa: CAISEGQGYNEQFF
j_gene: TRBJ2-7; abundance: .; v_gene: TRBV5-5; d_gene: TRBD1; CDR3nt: TGTGCCAGCAGCTGGACAGGGGGCGGAGAGCAGTACTTC; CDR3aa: CASSWTGGGEQYF
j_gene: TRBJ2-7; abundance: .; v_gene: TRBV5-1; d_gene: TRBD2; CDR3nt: TGCGCCAGCAGCTTGGCGGGGGGTCCCGCTTCCTACGAGCAGTACTTC; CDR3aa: CASSLAGGPASYEQYF
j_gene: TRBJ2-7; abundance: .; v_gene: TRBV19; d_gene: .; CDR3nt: TGTGCCACCAAGACAGACCACCAAAAAACCTACGAGCAGTACTTC; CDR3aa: CATKTDHQKTYEQYF
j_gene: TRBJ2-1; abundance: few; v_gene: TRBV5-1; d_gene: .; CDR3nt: TGCGCCAGCAGCTTGATAGCTGATTTGAGATACAATGAGCAGTTCTTC; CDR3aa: CASSLIADLRYNEQFF
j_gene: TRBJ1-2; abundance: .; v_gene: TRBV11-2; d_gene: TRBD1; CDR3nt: TGTGCCAGCACCCAGGGGGCGAGCGGCTATGGCTACACCTTC; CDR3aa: CASTQGASGYGYTF
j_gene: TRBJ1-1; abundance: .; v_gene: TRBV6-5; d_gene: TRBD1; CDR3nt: TGTGCCAGCAGGAGGGACAGGGGCCCAGCTTTCTTT; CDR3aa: CASRRDRGPAFF
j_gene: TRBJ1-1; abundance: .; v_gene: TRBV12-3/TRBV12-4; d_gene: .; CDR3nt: TGTGCCAGCAGTACGACACCGAACACTGAAGCTTTCTTT; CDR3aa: CASSTTPNTEAFF
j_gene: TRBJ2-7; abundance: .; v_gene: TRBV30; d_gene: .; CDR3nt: TGTGCCTGGAGTGACAGGAATACTGACTACGAGCAGTACTTC; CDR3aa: CAWSDRNTDYEQYF
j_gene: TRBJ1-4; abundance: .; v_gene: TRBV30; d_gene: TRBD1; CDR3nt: TGTGCCTGGAGTGGGACAGGGCTGGGGTGGGTGTTTTTT; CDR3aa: CAWSGTGLGWVFF
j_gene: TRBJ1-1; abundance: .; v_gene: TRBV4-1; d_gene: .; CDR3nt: TGCGCCAGCAGCCTCCGAGGAGGGAACACTGAAGCTTTCTTT; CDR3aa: CASSLRGGNTEAFF
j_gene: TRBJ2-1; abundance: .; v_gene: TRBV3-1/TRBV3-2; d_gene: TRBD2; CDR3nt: TGTGCCAGCAGCCACAGCAGAATAGCGGGGTCCTACAATGAGCAGTTCTTC; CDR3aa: CASSHSRIAGSYNEQFF
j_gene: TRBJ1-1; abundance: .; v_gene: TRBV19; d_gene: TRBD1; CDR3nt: TGTGCCAGTAGTGACAGGGGGCACACTGAAGCTTTCTTT; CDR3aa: CASSDRGHTEAFF
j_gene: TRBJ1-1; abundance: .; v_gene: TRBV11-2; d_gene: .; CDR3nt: TGTGCCAGCAGCTTAGATCTAATCCTCGAGCGGACTGAAGCTTTCTTT; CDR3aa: CASSLDLILERTEAFF
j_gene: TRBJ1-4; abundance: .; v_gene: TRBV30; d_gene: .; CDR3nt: TGTGCCTCAAAGGGGGGGTCGTCTAATGAAAAACTGTTTTTT; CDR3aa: CASKGGSSNEKLFF
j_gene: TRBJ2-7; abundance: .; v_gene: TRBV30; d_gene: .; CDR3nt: TGTGCCTGGAGTATCGGCGGGGGCGCATACGAGCAGTACTTC; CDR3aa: CAWSIGGGAYEQYF
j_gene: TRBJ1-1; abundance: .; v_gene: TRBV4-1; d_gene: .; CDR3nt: TGCGCCAGCAGCGCATCGTCGGACTACACTGAAGCTTTCTTT; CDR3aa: CASSASSDYTEAFF
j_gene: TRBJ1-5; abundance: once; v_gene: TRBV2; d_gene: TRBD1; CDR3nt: TGTGCCAGCAGTGAAATCGGGACAGGGACAATCAAACCCCAGCATTTT; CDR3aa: CASSEIGTGTIKPQHF
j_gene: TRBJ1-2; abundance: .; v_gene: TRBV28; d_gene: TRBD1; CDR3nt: TGTGCCAGCAGTTTGTCTGGACAGGGAGGCGACGGCTACACCTTC; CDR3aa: CASSLSGQGGDGYTF
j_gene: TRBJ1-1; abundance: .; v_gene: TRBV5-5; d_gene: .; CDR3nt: TGTGCCAGCAGCTTCAGTACGGAGGCCAAAGCTTTCTTT; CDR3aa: CASSFSTEAKAFF
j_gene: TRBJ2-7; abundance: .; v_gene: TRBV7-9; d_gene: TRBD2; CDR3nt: TGTGCCAGCGCCCTCCGGGCGGGGGGAGCCTACGAGCAGTACTTC; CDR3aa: CASALRAGGAYEQYF
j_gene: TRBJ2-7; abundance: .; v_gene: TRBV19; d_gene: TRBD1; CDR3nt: TGTGCCAGTAGTATGAGACAGGGTGCGACCTACGAGCAGTACTTC; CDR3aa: CASSMRQGATYEQYF
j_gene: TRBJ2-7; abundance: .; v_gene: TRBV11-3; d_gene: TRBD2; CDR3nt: TGTGCCAGCAACCCCGGGGGGGGTGCGTCCTACGAGCAGTACTTC; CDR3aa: CASNPGGGASYEQYF
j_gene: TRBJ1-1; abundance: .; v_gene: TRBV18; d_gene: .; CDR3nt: TGTGCCAGCTCACCGCGGGGGGGCACTGAAGCTTTCTTT; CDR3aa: CASSPRGGTEAFF
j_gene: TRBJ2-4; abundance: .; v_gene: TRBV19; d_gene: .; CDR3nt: TGTGCCAGTAGTATCGTTCTGGCCAAAAACATTCAGTACTTC; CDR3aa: CASSIVLAKNIQYF
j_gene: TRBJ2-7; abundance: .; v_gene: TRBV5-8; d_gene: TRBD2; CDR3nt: TGTGCCAGCAGCGGACTAGCGGGATTTTCCGAGCAGTACTTC; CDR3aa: CASSGLAGFSEQYF
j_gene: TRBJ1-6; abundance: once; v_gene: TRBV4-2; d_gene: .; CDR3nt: TGTGCCAGCAGCCAAGAGGGCAGGGTACGTTCACCCCTCCACTTT; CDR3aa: CASSQEGRVRSPLHF
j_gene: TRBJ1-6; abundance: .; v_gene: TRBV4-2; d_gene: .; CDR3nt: TGTGCCAGCAGCCAAGATGGACACTCATATAATTCACCCCTCCACTTT; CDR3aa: CASSQDGHSYNSPLHF